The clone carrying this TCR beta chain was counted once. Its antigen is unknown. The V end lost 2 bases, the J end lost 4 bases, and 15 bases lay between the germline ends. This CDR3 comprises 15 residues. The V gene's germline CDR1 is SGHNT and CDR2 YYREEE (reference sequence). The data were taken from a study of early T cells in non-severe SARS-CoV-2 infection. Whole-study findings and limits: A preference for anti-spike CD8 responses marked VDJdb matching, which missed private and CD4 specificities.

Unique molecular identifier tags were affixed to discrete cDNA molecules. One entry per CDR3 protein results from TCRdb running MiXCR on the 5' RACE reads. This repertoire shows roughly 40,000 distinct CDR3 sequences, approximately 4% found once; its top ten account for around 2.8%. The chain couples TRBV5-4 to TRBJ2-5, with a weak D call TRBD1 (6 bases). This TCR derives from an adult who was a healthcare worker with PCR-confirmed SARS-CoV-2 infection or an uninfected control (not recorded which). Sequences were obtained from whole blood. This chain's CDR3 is CASSFQTGGGETQYF. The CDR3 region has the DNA TGTGCCAGCAGCTTCCAGACAGGTGGCGGAGAGACCCAGTACTTC. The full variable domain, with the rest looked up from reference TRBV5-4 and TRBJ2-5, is ETGVTQSPTHLIKTRGQQVTLRCSSQSGHNTVSWYQQALGQGPQFIFQYYREEENGRGNFPPRFSGLQFPNYSSELNVNALELDDSALYLCASSFQTGGGETQYFGPGTRLLVL.